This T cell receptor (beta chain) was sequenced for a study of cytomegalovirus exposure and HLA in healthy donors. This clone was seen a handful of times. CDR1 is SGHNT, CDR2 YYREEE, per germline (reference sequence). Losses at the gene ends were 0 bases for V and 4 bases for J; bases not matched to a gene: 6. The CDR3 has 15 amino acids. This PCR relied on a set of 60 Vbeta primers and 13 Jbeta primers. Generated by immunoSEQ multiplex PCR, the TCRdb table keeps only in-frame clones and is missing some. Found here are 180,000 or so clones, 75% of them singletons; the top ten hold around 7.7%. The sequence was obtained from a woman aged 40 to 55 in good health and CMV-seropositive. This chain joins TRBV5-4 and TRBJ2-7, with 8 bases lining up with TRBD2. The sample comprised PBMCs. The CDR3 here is CASSLAIGLAYEQYF. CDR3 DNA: TGTGCCAGCAGCTTGGCCATAGGACTAGCATACGAGCAGTACTTC.